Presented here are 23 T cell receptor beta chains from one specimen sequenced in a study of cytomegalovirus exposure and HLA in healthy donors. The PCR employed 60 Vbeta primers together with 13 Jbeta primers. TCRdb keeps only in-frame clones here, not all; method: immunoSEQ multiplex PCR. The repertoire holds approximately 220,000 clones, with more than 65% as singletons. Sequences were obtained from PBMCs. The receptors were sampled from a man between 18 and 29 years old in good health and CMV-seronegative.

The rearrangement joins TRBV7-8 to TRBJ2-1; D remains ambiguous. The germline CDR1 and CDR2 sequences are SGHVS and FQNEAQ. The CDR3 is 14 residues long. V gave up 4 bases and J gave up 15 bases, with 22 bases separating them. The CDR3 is CASSSLSADLVRFF. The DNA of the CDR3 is TGTGCCAGCAGCTCCCTATCTGCGGATCTCGTTAGGTTCTTC.

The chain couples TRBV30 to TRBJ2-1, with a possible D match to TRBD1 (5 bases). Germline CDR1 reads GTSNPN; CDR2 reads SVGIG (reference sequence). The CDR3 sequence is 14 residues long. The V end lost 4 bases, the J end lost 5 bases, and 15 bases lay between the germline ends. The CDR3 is CAWKVQGTDNEQFF. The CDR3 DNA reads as TGTGCCTGGAAAGTCCAGGGTACGGACAATGAGCAGTTCTTC. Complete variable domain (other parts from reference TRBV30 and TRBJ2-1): SQTIHQWPATLVQPVGSPLSLECTVEGTSNPNLYWYRQAAGRGLQLLFYSVGIGQISSEVPQNLSASRPQDRQFILSSKKLLLSDSGFYLCAWKVQGTDNEQFFGPGTRLTVL.

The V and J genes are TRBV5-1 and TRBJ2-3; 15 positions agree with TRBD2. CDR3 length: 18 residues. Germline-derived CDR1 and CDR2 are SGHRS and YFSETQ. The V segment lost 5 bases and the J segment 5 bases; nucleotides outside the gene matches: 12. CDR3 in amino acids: CASSSTGLAGGRRDTQYF. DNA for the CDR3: TGCGCCAGCAGTTCTACAGGACTAGCGGGAGGGCGGAGAGATACGCAGTATTTT.

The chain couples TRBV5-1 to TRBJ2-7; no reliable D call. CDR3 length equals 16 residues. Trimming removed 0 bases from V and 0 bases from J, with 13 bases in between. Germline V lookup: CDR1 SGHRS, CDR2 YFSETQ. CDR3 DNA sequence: TGCGCCAGCAGCTTGGTGTCGGCAGGATCCTCCTACGAGCAGTACTTC. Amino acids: CASSLVSAGSSYEQYF.

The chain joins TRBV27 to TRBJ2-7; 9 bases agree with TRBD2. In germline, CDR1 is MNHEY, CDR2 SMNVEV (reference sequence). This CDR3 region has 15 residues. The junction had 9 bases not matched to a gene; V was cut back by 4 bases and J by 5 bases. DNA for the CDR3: TGTGCCAGCAGTTCCCCCGGGACTAGCTTCCACGAGCAGTACTTC. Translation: CASSSPGTSFHEQYF.

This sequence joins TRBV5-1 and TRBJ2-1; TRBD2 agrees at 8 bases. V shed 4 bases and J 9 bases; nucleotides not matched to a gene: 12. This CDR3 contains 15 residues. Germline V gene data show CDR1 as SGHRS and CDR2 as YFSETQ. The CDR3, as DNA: TGCGCCAGCAGCGTCACGGGAGGGCCGGGAACTGAGCAGTTCTTC. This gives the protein CASSVTGGPGTEQFF. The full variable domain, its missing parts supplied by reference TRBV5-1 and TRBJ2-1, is KAGVTQTPRYLIKTRGQQVTLSCSPISGHRSVSWYQQTPGQGLQFLFEYFSETQRNKGNFPGRFSGRQFSNSRSEMNVSTLELGDSALYLCASSVTGGPGTEQFFGPGTRLTVL.

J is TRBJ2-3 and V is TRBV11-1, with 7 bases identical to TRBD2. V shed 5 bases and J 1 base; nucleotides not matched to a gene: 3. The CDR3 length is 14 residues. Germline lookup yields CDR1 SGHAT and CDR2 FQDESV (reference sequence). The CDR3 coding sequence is TGTGCCAGCAGCCAAGGACTAGGCACAGATACGCAGTATTTT. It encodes CASSQGLGTDTQYF.

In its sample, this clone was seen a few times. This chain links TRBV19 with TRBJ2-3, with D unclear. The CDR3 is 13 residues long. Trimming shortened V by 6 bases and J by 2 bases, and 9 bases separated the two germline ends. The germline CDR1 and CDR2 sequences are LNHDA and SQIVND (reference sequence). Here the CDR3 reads CASRVASTDTQYF. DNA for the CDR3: TGTGCCAGTAGGGTAGCATCCACAGATACGCAGTATTTT.

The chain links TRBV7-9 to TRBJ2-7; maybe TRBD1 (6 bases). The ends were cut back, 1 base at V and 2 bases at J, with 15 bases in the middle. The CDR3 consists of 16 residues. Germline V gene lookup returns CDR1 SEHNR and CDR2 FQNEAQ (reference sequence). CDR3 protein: CASSLGAEGGPYEQYF. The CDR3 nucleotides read TGTGCCAGCAGCTTAGGGGCCGAAGGGGGTCCCTACGAGCAGTACTTC.

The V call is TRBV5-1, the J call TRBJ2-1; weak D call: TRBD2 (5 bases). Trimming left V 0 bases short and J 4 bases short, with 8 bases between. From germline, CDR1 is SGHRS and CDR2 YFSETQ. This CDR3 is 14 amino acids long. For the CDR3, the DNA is TGCGCCAGCAGCTTGGGTGGGAGTTACAATGAGCAGTTCTTC. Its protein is CASSLGGSYNEQFF.

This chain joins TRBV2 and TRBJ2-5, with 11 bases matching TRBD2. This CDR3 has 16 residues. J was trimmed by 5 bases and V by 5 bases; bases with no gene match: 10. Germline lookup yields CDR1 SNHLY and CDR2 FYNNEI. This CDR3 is CASSHSLAGGGETQYF. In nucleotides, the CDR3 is TGTGCCAGCAGTCATAGCCTAGCGGGAGGCGGGGAGACCCAGTACTTC.

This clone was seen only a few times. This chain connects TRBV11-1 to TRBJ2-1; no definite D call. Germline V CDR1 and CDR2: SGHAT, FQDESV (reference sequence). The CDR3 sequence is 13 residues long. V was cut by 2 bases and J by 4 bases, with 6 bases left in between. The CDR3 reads CASSLPGYNEQFF. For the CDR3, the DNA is TGTGCCAGCAGCTTACCGGGTTACAATGAGCAGTTCTTC. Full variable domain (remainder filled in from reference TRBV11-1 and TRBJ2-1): EAEVAQSPRYKITEKSQAVAFWCDPISGHATLYWYRQILGQGPELLVQFQDESVVDDSQLPKDRFSAERLKGVDSTLKIQPAELGDSAMYLCASSLPGYNEQFFGPGTRLTVL.

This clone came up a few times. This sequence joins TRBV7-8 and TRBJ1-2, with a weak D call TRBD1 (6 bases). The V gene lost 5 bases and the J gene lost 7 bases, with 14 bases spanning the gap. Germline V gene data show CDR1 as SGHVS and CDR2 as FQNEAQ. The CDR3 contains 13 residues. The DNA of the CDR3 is TGTGCCAGCAGCGTATTAAGGGGGTTTGGCTACACCTTC. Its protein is CASSVLRGFGYTF.

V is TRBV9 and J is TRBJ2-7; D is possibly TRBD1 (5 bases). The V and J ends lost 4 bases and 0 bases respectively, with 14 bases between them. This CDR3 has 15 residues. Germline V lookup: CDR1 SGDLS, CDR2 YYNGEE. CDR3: CASSPRQTYSYEQYF. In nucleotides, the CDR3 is TGTGCCAGCAGCCCCCGACAGACATACTCCTACGAGCAGTACTTC.

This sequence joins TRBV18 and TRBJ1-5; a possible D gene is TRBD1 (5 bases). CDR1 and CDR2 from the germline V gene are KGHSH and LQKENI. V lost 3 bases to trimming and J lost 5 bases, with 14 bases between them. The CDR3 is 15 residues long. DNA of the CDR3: TGTGCCAGCTCACCGTCGGGGGGGAGGGATCAGCCCCAGCATTTT. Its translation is CASSPSGGRDQPQHF.

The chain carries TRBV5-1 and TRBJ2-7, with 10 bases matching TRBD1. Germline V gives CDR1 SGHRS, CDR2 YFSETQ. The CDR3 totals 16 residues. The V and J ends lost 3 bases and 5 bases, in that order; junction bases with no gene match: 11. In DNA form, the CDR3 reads TGCGCCAGCAGCTGGCGACTTCTTGGGACAGGGGACGAGCAGTACTTC. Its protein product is CASSWRLLGTGDEQYF.

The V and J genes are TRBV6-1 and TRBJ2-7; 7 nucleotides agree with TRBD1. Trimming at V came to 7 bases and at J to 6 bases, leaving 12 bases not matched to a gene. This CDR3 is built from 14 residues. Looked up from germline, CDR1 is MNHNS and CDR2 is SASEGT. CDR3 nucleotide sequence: TGTGCCAGCACCCCCGGTACGGGACAGCCCGAGCAGTACTTC. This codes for CASTPGTGQPEQYF.

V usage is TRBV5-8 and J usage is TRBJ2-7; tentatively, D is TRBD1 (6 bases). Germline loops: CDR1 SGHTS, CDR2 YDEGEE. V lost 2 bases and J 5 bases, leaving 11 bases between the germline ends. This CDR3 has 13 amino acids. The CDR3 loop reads CASSFTGNHEQYF. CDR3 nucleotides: TGTGCCAGCAGCTTCACAGGGAACCACGAGCAGTACTTC.

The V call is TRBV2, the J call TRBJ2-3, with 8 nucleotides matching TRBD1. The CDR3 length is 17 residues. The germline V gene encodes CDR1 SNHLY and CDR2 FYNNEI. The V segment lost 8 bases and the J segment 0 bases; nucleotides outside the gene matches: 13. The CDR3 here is CASGESTGGPSTDTQYF. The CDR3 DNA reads TGTGCCAGCGGGGAATCTACAGGGGGACCCAGCACAGATACGCAGTATTTT. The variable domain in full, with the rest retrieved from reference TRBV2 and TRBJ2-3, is EPEVTQTPSHQVTQMGQEVILRCVPISNHLYFYWYRQILGQKVEFLVSFYNNEISEKSEIFDDQFSVERPDGSNFTLKIRSTKLEDSAMYFCASGESTGGPSTDTQYFGPGTRLTVL.

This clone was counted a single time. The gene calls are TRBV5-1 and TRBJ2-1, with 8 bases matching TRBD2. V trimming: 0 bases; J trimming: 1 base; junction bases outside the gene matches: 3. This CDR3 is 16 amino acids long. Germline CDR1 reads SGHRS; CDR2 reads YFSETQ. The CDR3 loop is CASSLDIAGSYNEQFF. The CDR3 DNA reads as TGCGCCAGCAGCTTGGATATAGCGGGATCCTACAATGAGCAGTTCTTC.

The CDR3 bases are TGTGCCAGCAGTGTAGACGCGGGAGGGGTCGGTGAGCAGTTCTTC. Translated, it gives CASSVDAGGVGEQFF. The J gene is TRBJ2-1, the V gene TRBV2; 9 bases agree with TRBD2. Germline V gene data show CDR1 as SNHLY and CDR2 as FYNNEI. The CDR3 extends over 15 amino acids. The junction had 10 bases not matched to a gene; V was cut back by 4 bases and J by 9 bases.

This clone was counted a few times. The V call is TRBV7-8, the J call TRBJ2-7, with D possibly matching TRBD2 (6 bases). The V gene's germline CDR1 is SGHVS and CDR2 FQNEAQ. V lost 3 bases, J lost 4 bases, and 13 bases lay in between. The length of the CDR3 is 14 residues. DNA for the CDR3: TGTGCCAGCAGCTTGGAGGGGCCTAATTACGAGCAGTACTTC. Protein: CASSLEGPNYEQYF. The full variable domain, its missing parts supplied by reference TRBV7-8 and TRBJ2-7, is GAGVSQSPRYKVAKRGQDVALRCDPISGHVSLFWYQQALGQGPEFLTYFQNEAQLDKSGLPSDRFFAERPEGSVSTLKIQRTQQEDSAVYLCASSLEGPNYEQYFGPGTRLTVT.

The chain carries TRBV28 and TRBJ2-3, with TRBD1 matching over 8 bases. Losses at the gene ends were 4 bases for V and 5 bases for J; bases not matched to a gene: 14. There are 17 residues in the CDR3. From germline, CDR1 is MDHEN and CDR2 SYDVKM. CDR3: CASSSHLRTGWGDTQYF. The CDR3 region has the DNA TGTGCCAGCAGTTCCCACCTCCGGACAGGGTGGGGAGATACGCAGTATTTT. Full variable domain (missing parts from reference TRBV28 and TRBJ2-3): DVKVTQSSRYLVKRTGEKVFLECVQDMDHENMFWYRQDPGLGLRLIYFSYDVKMKEKGDIPEGYSVSREKKERFSLILESASTNQTSMYLCASSSHLRTGWGDTQYFGPGTRLTVL.